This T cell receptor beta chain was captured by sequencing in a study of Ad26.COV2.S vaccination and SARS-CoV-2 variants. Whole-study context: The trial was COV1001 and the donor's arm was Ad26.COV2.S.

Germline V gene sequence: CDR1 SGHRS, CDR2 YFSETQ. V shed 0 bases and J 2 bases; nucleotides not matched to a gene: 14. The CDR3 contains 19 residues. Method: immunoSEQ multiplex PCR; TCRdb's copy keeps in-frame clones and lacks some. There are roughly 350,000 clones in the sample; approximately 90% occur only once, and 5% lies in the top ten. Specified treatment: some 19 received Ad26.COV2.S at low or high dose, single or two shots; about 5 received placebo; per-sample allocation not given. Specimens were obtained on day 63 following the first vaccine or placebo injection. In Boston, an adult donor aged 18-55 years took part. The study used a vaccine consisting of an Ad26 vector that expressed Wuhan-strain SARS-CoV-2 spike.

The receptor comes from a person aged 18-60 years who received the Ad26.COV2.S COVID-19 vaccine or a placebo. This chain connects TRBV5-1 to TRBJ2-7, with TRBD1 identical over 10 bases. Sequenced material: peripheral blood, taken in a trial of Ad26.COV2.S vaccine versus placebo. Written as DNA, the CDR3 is TGCGCCAGCAGCTTGGGGGGACAGGGGAAGGTTATGGAAGCCTACGAGCAGTACTTC. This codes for CASSLGGQGKVMEAYEQYF.